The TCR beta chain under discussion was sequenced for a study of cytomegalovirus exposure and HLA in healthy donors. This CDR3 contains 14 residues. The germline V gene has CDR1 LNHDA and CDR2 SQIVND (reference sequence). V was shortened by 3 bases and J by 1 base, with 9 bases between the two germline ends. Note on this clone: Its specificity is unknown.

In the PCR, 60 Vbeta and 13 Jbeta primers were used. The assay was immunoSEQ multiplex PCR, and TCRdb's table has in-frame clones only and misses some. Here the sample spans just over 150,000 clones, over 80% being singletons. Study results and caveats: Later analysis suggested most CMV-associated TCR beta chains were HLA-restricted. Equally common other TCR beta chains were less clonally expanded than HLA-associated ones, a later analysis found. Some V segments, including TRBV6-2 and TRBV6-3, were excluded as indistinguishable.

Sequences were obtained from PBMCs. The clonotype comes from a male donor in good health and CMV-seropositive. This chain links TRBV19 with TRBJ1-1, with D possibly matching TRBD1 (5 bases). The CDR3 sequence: CASSIQGGNTEAFF. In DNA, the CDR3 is TGTGCCAGTAGTATCCAGGGCGGGAACACTGAAGCTTTCTTT.